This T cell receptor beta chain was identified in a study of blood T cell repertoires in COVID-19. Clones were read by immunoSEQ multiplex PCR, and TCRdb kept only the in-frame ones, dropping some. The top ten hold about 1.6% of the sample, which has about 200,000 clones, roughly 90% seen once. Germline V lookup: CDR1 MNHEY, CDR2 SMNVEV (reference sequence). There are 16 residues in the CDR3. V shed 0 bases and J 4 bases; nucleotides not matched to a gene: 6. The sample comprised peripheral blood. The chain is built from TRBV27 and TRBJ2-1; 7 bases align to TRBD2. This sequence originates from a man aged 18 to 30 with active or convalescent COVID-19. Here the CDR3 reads CASSLSVGGTYNEQFF. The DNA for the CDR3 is TGTGCCAGCAGTTTATCGGTGGGAGGGACTTACAATGAGCAGTTCTTC.